These T cell receptor beta chains were read from a single sample in a study of blood T cell repertoires in COVID-19. Sequenced by immunoSEQ multiplex PCR; TCRdb stores in-frame clones only, minus some. The data contain some 490,000 clones, around nine tenths of them singletons. The sequencing sample was made of PBMCs or T cells enriched from blood (not recorded which). These receptors came from a woman aged 60 to 75 who had recovered from COVID-19. CDR3s include the opening cysteine and the closing phenylalanine or tryptophan. The order of the fields is D gene, V gene, clone size, J gene, CDR3 protein, CDR3 DNA. D genes are given only for firm matches. Clone size is given for some rows only: seen once, a few or many times, or a class if the clone is expanded.

d_gene: .; v_gene: TRBV6-1; abundance: once; j_gene: TRBJ1-4; CDR3aa: CASSEANRVNEKLFF; CDR3nt: TGTGCCAGCAGTGAAGCCAACCGGGTAAATGAAAAACTGTTTTTT
d_gene: .; v_gene: TRBV6-6; abundance: .; j_gene: TRBJ1-1; CDR3aa: CASSWSVDTEAFF; CDR3nt: TGTGCCAGCTCTTGGTCGGTAGACACTGAAGCTTTCTTT
d_gene: TRBD1; v_gene: TRBV4-1; abundance: .; j_gene: TRBJ2-7; CDR3aa: CASSQTPASGTGQYF; CDR3nt: TGCGCCAGCAGCCAAACCCCCGCGAGTGGGACAGGGCAGTACTTC
d_gene: TRBD2; v_gene: TRBV7-2; abundance: .; j_gene: TRBJ2-2; CDR3aa: CASSQRVRGGRGELFF; CDR3nt: TGTGCCAGCAGCCAGAGAGTCCGGGGGGGCCGCGGGGAGCTGTTTTTT
d_gene: .; v_gene: TRBV10-1; abundance: .; j_gene: TRBJ2-3; CDR3aa: CASSVLADTDTQYF; CDR3nt: TGCGCCAGCAGTGTTTTAGCGGACACAGATACGCAGTATTTT
d_gene: .; v_gene: TRBV2; abundance: .; j_gene: TRBJ1-1; CDR3aa: CASSEGRVNTEAFF; CDR3nt: TGTGCCAGCAGTGAGGGGAGGGTGAACACTGAAGCTTTCTTT
d_gene: TRBD1; v_gene: TRBV10-3; abundance: .; j_gene: TRBJ1-2; CDR3aa: CATTKTSGQGAGGYTF; CDR3nt: TGTGCCACCACGAAGACCTCAGGACAGGGGGCCGGTGGCTACACCTTC
d_gene: TRBD1; v_gene: TRBV2; abundance: many; j_gene: TRBJ1-2; CDR3aa: CATLGQGLDYGYTF; CDR3nt: TGTGCCACCCTGGGACAGGGGTTAGACTATGGCTACACCTTC
d_gene: TRBD1; v_gene: TRBV6-5; abundance: .; j_gene: TRBJ1-4; CDR3aa: CASSSAGGFEKLFF; CDR3nt: TGTGCCAGCAGCAGCGCAGGGGGATTTGAAAAACTGTTTTTT
d_gene: TRBD1; v_gene: TRBV5-1; abundance: few; j_gene: TRBJ1-1; CDR3aa: CASSPIQQGLDTEAFF; CDR3nt: TGCGCCAGCAGCCCAATTCAACAGGGGCTGGACACTGAAGCTTTCTTT
d_gene: .; v_gene: TRBV25-1; abundance: .; j_gene: TRBJ2-1; CDR3aa: CASSEVTGLGNEQFF; CDR3nt: TGTGCCAGCAGTGAAGTCACAGGCCTGGGGAATGAGCAGTTCTTC
d_gene: .; v_gene: TRBV5-4; abundance: .; j_gene: TRBJ2-4; CDR3aa: CASSTDSKNIQYF; CDR3nt: TGTGCCAGCAGCACCGACAGCAAAAACATTCAGTACTTC
d_gene: .; v_gene: TRBV27; abundance: .; j_gene: TRBJ2-1; CDR3aa: CASSPDSRVNEQFF; CDR3nt: TGTGCCAGCAGTCCAGACAGTCGGGTCAATGAGCAGTTCTTC
d_gene: .; v_gene: TRBV28; abundance: .; j_gene: TRBJ1-2; CDR3aa: CVSAPGTPYGYTF; CDR3nt: TGTGTCAGCGCCCCAGGAACACCTTATGGCTACACCTTC
d_gene: .; v_gene: TRBV7-2; abundance: .; j_gene: TRBJ2-1; CDR3aa: CASSHGPAGYNEQFF; CDR3nt: TGTGCCAGCAGCCATGGCCCGGCGGGGTACAATGAGCAGTTCTTC
d_gene: .; v_gene: TRBV27; abundance: .; j_gene: TRBJ2-2; CDR3aa: CASTHEQGAGELFF; CDR3nt: TGTGCCAGCACTCACGAACAGGGCGCGGGGGAGCTGTTTTTT
d_gene: .; v_gene: TRBV7-2; abundance: once; j_gene: TRBJ2-3; CDR3aa: CASSFKGHLRVDTQYF; CDR3nt: TGTGCCAGCAGCTTTAAGGGACACCTTAGGGTAGATACGCAGTATTTT
d_gene: TRBD1; v_gene: TRBV9; abundance: .; j_gene: TRBJ1-1; CDR3aa: CASSVGAGTGVGTEAFF; CDR3nt: TGTGCCAGCAGCGTAGGTGCCGGGACAGGGGTCGGGACTGAAGCTTTCTTT
d_gene: .; v_gene: TRBV24-1; abundance: .; j_gene: TRBJ2-3; CDR3aa: CATSDYRVGTDTQYF; CDR3nt: TGTGCCACCAGTGATTACAGGGTTGGCACAGATACGCAGTATTTT
d_gene: .; v_gene: TRBV29-1; abundance: .; j_gene: TRBJ1-2; CDR3aa: CSVRTAGDGGYTF; CDR3nt: TGCAGCGTCCGAACGGCAGGGGATGGTGGCTACACCTTC
d_gene: .; v_gene: TRBV5-1; abundance: .; j_gene: TRBJ1-3; CDR3aa: CASSQGVGNTIYF; CDR3nt: TGCGCCAGCAGTCAAGGGGTCGGAAACACCATATATTTT
d_gene: TRBD1; v_gene: TRBV10-3; abundance: .; j_gene: TRBJ2-3; CDR3aa: CASRGQANTDTQYF; CDR3nt: TGTGCCAGCCGGGGACAGGCTAACACAGATACGCAGTATTTT
d_gene: TRBD1; v_gene: TRBV5-1; abundance: once; j_gene: TRBJ2-2; CDR3aa: CASSFSTGTGGVGELFF; CDR3nt: TGCGCCAGCAGCTTCTCCACCGGGACAGGGGGCGTCGGGGAGCTGTTTTTT
d_gene: TRBD2; v_gene: TRBV5-1; abundance: .; j_gene: TRBJ2-1; CDR3aa: CASSSLAGGQPWDNEQFF; CDR3nt: TGCGCCAGCAGCTCACTAGCGGGGGGCCAACCTTGGGACAATGAGCAGTTCTTC
d_gene: .; v_gene: TRBV18; abundance: few; j_gene: TRBJ1-1; CDR3aa: CASSRTAMNTEAFF; CDR3nt: TGTGCCAGCTCACGTACAGCAATGAACACTGAAGCTTTCTTT
d_gene: TRBD1; v_gene: TRBV2; abundance: .; j_gene: TRBJ1-4; CDR3aa: CASRAGTGKAANEKLFF; CDR3nt: TGTGCCAGCAGGGCCGGGACAGGGAAAGCGGCTAATGAAAAACTGTTTTTT